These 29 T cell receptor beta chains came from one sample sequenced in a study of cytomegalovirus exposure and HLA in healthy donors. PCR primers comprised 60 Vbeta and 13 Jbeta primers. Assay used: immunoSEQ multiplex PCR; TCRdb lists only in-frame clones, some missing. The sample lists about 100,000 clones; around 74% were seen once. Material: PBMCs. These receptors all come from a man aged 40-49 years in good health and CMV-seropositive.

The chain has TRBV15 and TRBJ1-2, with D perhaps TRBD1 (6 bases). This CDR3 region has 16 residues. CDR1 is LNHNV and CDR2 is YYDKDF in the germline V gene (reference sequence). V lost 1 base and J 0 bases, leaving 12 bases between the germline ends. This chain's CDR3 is CATSRGTAPANYGYTF. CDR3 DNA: TGTGCCACCAGCAGAGGGACAGCCCCAGCTAACTATGGCTACACCTTC. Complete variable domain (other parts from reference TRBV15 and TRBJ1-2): DAMVIQNPRYQVTQFGKPVTLSCSQTLNHNVMYWYQQKSSQAPKLLFHYYDKDFNNEADTPDNFQSRRPNTSFCFLDIRSPGLGDTAMYLCATSRGTAPANYGYTFGSGTRLTVV.

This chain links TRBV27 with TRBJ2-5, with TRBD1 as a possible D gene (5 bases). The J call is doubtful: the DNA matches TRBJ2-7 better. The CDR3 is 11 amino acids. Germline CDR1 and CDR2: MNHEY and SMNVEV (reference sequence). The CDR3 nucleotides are TGTGCCAGCAGGACAGAGTACGAGCAGTACTTC. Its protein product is CASRTEYEQYF.

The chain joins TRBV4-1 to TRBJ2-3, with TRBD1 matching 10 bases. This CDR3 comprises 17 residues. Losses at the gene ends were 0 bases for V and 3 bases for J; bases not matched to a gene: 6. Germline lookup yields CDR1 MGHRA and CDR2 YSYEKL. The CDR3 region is CASSQDGTGAVTDTQYF. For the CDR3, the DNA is TGCGCCAGCAGCCAAGATGGGACAGGGGCTGTTACAGATACGCAGTATTTT.

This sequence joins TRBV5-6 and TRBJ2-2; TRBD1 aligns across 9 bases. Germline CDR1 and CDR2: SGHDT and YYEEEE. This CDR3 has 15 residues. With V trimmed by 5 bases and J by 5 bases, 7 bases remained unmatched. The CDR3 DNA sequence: TGTGCCAGCAGTCTTACAGGGGGCCGGACCGGGGAGCTGTTTTTT. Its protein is CASSLTGGRTGELFF.

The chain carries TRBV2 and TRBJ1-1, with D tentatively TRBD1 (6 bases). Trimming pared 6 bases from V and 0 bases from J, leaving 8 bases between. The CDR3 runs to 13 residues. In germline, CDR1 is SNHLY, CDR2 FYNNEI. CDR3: CASRQGLNTEAFF. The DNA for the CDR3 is TGTGCCAGCAGACAGGGCCTGAACACTGAAGCTTTCTTT.

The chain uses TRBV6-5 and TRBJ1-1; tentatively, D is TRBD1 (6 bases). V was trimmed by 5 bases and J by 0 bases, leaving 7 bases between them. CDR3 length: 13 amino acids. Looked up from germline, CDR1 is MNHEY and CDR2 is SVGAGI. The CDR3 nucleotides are TGTGCCAGCAGTAGGGGGATGAACACTGAAGCTTTCTTT. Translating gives CASSRGMNTEAFF.

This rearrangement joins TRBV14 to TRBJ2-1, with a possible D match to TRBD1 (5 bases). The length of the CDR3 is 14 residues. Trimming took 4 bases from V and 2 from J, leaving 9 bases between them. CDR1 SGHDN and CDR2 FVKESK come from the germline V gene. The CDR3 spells CASSPRQTYNEQFF. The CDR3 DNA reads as TGTGCCAGCAGCCCCCGACAGACCTACAATGAGCAGTTCTTC.

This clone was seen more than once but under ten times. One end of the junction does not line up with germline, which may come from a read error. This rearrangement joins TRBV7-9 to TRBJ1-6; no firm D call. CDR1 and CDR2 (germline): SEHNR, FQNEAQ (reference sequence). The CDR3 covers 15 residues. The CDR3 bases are TGTTCCAGCAGCCCGGAAGAAGGAGTTAATTCACCCCTCCACTTT. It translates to CSSSPEEGVNSPLHF.

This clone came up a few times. CDR3 region: CASSGEWSNQPQHF. As DNA, the CDR3 is TGTGCCAGCTCGGGGGAGTGGAGCAATCAGCCCCAGCATTTT. The rearrangement uses TRBV11-2 and TRBJ1-5; perhaps TRBD1 as D (5 bases). Germline CDR1 and CDR2: SGHAT and FQNNGV. The V and J ends lost 8 bases and 1 base respectively, with 12 bases between them. This CDR3 spans 14 amino acids.

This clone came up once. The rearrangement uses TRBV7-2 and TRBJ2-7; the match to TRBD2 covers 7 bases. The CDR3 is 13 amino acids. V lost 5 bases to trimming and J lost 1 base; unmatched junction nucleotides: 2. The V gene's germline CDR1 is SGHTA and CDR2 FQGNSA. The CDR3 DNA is TGTGCCAGCAGCCGGGACTATTCCTACGAGCAGTACTTC. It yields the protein CASSRDYSYEQYF.

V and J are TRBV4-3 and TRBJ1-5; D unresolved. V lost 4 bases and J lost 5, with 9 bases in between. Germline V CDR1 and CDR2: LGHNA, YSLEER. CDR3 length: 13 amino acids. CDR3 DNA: TGCGCCAGCAGCCCCAGCCGGGATCAGCCCCAGCATTTT. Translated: CASSPSRDQPQHF.

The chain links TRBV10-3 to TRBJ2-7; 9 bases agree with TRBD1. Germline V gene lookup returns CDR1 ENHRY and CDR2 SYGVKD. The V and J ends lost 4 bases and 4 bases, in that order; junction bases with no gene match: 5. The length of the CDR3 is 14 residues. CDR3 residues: CAISVTGGEYEQYF. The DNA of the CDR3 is TGTGCCATCAGTGTAACAGGGGGCGAGTACGAGCAGTACTTC.

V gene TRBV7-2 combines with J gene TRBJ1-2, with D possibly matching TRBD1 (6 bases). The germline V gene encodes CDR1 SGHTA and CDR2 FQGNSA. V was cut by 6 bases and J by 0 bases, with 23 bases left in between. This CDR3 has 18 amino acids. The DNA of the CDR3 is TGTGCCAGCAGTTTTACGGACAGAAGAGTGTCCCCTAACTATGGCTACACCTTC. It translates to CASSFTDRRVSPNYGYTF.

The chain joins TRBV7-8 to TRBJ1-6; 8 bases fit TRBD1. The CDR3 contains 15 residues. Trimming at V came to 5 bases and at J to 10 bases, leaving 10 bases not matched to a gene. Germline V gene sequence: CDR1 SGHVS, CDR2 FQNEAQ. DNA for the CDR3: TGTGCCAGCAGCCGACAGGGGCCTTCTCCCTCACCCCTCCACTTT. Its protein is CASSRQGPSPSPLHF.

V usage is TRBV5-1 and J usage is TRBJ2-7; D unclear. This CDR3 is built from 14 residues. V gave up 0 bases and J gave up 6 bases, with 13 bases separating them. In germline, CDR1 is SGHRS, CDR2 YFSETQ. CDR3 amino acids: CASSLGAGSSEQYF. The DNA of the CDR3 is TGCGCCAGCAGCTTGGGTGCAGGCTCAAGCGAGCAGTACTTC.

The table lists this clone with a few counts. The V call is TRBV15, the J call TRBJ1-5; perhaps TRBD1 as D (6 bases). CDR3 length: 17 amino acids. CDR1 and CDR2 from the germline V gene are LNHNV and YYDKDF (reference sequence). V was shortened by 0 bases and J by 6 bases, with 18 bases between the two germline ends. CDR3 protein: CATSRDLGGGGAQPQHF. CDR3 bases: TGTGCCACCAGCAGAGATCTGGGGGGAGGGGGAGCTCAGCCCCAGCATTTT.

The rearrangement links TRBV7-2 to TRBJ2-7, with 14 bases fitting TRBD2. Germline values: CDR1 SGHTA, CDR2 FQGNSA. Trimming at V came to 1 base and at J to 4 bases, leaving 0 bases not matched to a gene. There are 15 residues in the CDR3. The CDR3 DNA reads TGTGCCAGCAGCTTAGGGACTAGCGGGAGGTACGAGCAGTACTTC. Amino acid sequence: CASSLGTSGRYEQYF.

CDR3 nucleotides: TGTGCCAGTAGATTGACAGGGGGTGGTAAAGAGACCCAGTACTTC. Encoded protein: CASRLTGGGKETQYF. The chain employs TRBV19 and TRBJ2-5; 9 bases are a match to TRBD1. The CDR3 consists of 15 residues. Trimming at V came to 6 bases and at J to 3 bases, leaving 8 bases not matched to a gene. Per germline, CDR1 LNHDA and CDR2 SQIVND (reference sequence). Filled out from reference TRBV19 and TRBJ2-5, the complete variable domain reads DGGITQSPKYLFRKEGQNVTLSCEQNLNHDAMYWYRQDPGQGLRLIYYSQIVNDFQKGDIAEGYSVSREKKESFPLTVTSAQKNPTAFYLCASRLTGGGKETQYFGPGTRLLVL.

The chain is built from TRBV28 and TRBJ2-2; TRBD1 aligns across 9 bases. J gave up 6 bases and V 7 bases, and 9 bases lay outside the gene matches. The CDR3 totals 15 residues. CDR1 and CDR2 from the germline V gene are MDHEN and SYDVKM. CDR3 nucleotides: TGTGCCAGCACTCCTCCCGGGACAGGGTCCGGGGAGCTGTTTTTT. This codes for CASTPPGTGSGELFF.

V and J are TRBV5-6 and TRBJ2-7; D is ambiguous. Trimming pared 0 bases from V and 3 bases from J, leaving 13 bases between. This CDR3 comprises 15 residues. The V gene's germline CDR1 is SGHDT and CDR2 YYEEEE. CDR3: CASSLGATPGYEQYF. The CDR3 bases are TGTGCCAGCAGCTTGGGGGCCACCCCTGGCTACGAGCAGTACTTC.

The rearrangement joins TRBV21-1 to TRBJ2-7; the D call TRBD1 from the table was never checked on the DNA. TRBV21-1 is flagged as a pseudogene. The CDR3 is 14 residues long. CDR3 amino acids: CASLRQAHSYEQYF. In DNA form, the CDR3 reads TGTGCCAGCCTGCGACAGGCACACTCCTACGAGCAGTACTTC.

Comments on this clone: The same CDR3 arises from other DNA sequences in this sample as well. CDR3: CASSILDRDYNEQFF. CDR3 sequence (DNA): TGTGCCAGTAGTATTCTGGACAGGGATTACAATGAGCAGTTCTTC. This rearrangement joins TRBV19 to TRBJ2-1; 8 nucleotides align to TRBD1. The CDR3 runs to 15 residues. The germline V gene has CDR1 LNHDA and CDR2 SQIVND (reference sequence). The junction had 5 bases not matched to a gene; V was cut back by 3 bases and J by 4 bases.

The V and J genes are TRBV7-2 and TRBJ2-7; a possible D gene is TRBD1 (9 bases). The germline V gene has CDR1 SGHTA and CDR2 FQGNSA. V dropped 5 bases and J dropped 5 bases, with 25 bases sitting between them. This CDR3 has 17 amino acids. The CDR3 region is CASSPRGGQGGYDEQYF. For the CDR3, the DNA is TGTGCCAGCAGCCCTCGGGGGGGACAGGGTGGTTACGACGAGCAGTACTTC.

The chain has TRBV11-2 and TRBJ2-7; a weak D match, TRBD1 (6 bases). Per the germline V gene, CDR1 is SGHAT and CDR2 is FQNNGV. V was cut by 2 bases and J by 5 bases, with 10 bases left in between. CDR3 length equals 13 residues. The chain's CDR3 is CASSLFRGDEQYF. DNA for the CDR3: TGTGCCAGCAGCTTATTCAGGGGCGACGAGCAGTACTTC. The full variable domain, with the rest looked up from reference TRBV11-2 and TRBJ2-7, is EAGVAQSPRYKIIEKRQSVAFWCNPISGHATLYWYQQILGQGPKLLIQFQNNGVVDDSQLPKDRFSAERLKGVDSTLKIQPAKLEDSAVYLCASSLFRGDEQYFGPGTRLTVT.

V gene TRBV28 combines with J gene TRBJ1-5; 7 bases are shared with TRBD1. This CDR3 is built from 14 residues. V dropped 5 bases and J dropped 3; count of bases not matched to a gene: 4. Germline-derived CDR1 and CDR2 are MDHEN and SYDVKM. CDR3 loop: CASSVGTANQPQHF. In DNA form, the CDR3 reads TGTGCCAGCAGTGTGGGGACAGCCAATCAGCCCCAGCATTTT. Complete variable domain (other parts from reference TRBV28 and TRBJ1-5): DVKVTQSSRYLVKRTGEKVFLECVQDMDHENMFWYRQDPGLGLRLIYFSYDVKMKEKGDIPEGYSVSREKKERFSLILESASTNQTSMYLCASSVGTANQPQHFGDGTRLSIL.

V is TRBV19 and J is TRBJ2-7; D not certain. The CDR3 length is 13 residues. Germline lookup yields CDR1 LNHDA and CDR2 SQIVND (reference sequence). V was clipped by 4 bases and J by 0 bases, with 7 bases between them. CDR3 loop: CASSRRSSYEQYF. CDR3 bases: TGTGCCAGTAGTAGGAGATCCTCCTACGAGCAGTACTTC.

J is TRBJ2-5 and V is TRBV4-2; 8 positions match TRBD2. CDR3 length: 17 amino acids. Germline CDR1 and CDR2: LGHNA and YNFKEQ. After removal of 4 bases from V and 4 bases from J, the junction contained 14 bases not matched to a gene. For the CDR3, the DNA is TGTGCCAGCAGCCTTCTTAGAGACAGCGGGGGTGGAGAGACCCAGTACTTC. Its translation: CASSLLRDSGGGETQYF.

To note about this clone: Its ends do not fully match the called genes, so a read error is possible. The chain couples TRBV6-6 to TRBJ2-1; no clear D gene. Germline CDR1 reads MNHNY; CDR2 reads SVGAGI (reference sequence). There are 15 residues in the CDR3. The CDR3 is CAGRFEASSYNEQFF. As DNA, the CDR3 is TGTGCCGGCAGGTTTGAGGCCAGCTCCTACAATGAGCAGTTCTTC.

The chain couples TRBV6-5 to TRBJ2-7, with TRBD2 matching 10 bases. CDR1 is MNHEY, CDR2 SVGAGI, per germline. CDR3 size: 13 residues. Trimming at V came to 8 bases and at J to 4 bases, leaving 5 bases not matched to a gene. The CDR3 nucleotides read TGTGCCAGCCGCGGGACTAGCGAATACGAGCAGTACTTC. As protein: CASRGTSEYEQYF.